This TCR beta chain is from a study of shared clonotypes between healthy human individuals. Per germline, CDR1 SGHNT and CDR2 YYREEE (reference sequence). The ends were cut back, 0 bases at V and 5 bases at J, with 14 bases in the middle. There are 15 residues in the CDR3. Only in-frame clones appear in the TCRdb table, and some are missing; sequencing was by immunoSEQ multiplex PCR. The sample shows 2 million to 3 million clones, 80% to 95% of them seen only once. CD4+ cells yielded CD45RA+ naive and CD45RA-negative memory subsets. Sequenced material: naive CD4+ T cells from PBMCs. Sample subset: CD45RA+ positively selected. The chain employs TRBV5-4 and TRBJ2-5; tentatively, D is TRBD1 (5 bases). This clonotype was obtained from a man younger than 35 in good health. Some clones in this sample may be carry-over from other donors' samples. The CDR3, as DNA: TGTGCCAGCAGCTTGGGGGGCAGGGCGCCTGAGACCCAGTACTTC. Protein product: CASSLGGRAPETQYF.